This T cell receptor beta chain was profiled in a study of CD8+ T cells in alopecia areata. The table lists this clone with a few counts. Its specificity is not known. Study results and limitations: Researchers report lesional scalp, most notably alopecia totalis/universalis, outstripped normal scalp in clonality.

Treatment indicated: oral pan-JAK inhibitor, 5-10 mg twice daily. After removal of 3 bases from V and 6 bases from J, the junction contained 11 bases not matched to a gene. There are 15 residues in the CDR3. Germline CDR1 reads SGHTA; CDR2 reads FQGNSA. TCR sequencing used cDNA made by reverse transcription of extracted RNA. Some clones are missing from TCRdb's copy, which holds only in-frame ones; the method was immunoSEQ multiplex PCR. The sample has under 150,000 clones, 45% to 65% seen once. The specimen was CD4+ T cells sorted from blood, collected at week 24, from a patient treated with tofacitinib. The receptor comes from a human donor with alopecia areata. This rearrangement joins TRBV7-2 to TRBJ2-7; 7 bases match TRBD2. The CDR3: CASSFGGMRLGEQYF. CDR3 DNA: TGTGCCAGCAGCTTCGGGGGGATGAGGCTAGGCGAGCAGTACTTC.